This TCR beta chain was obtained from a study of T cells after yellow fever vaccination. Study-wide context: Fractions of low cell number were prepared using SMART-Seq v4 Ultra Low Input.

5'RACE template switching generated TCR cDNA, adding a universal primer site and UMIs. TCRdb re-analysed the 5' RACE reads in MiXCR, keeping a single row per CDR3 protein. Among 250,000 to 350,000 distinct CDR3 sequences listed, 8.7% were seen once. V lost 5 bases, J lost 1 base, and 11 bases lay in between. The CDR3 has 14 residues. This clonotype was counted ten times or more. Sequencing was performed on CD4+ T cells sorted from PBMCs, taken 5 days after the yellow fever booster vaccination. V is TRBV12-3 or TRBV12-4 and J is TRBJ1-1; the D is unclear. This TCR was sampled from a man between 18 and 35 years old who received the YFV17D yellow fever vaccine. The CDR3 nucleotides read TGTGCCAGCAGTCCGCTCCTAGCGAACACTGAAGCTTTCTTT. As protein: CASSPLLANTEAFF.